The 26 T cell receptor beta chains below were found in one sample sequenced in a study of response to subunit inactivated influenza vaccine. MiXCR, run by TCRdb on the RT-PCR reads, gives a single entry per CDR3 protein. Of around 530,000 distinct CDR3 sequences in the sample, roughly 10% were seen once. Material: PBMCs from blood, obtained on the day of vaccination. These receptors came from a man aged 45-65 years who received an inactivated influenza vaccine.

This clonotype was detected only a few times. The genes are TRBV6-1 and TRBJ2-1; the D gene is possibly TRBD2 (7 bases). Germline V gives CDR1 MNHNS, CDR2 SASEGT. This CDR3 is built from 15 residues. V lost 6 bases and J lost 8, with 20 bases in between. Here the CDR3 DNA reads TGTGCCAGCAGCCCATGGGGGGGGGCTTCACATGAGCAGTTCTTC. As protein: CASSPWGGASHEQFF.

Only a few counts were recorded for this clonotype. CDR3 amino acids: CASSLRRVKTSSSYNEQFF. The CDR3 DNA follows: TGCGCCAGCAGCTTAAGAAGGGTCAAGACCTCGAGCTCCTACAATGAGCAGTTCTTC. The chain carries TRBV5-1 and TRBJ2-1; D call uncertain. The germline V gene encodes CDR1 SGHRS and CDR2 YFSETQ. V lost 2 bases and J 0 bases, leaving 21 bases between the germline ends. The CDR3 is 19 residues long.

The rearrangement uses TRBV29-1 and TRBJ2-7; D may be TRBD1 (5 bases). Trimming shortened V by 3 bases and J by 4 bases, and 7 bases separated the two germline ends. The CDR3 runs to 11 residues. Germline CDR1 and CDR2: SQVTM and ANQGSEA. The CDR3 reads CSVETVYEQYF. As DNA, the CDR3 is TGCAGCGTTGAGACAGTATACGAGCAGTACTTC.

This clonotype was seen only a few times. The chain is built from TRBV27 and TRBJ2-1; weak D call: TRBD2 (6 bases). The CDR3 has 14 residues. Germline values: CDR1 MNHEY, CDR2 SMNVEV (reference sequence). Trimming took 2 bases from V and 7 from J, leaving 12 bases between them. The chain's CDR3 is CASSLAGRLNEQFF. In DNA, the CDR3 is TGTGCCAGCAGTTTAGCGGGACGGTTGAATGAGCAGTTCTTC.

This clonotype showed up just a few times. This sequence joins TRBV7-2 and TRBJ2-5; either TRBD1 or TRBD2 may fit D (5 bases each). CDR1 SGHTA and CDR2 FQGNSA come from the germline V gene. The CDR3 extends over 15 amino acids. V lost 0 bases and J lost 0, with 8 bases in between. The chain's CDR3 is CASSLAGRHQETQYF. The CDR3 DNA reads TGTGCCAGCAGCTTAGCGGGACGGCACCAAGAGACCCAGTACTTC.

V and J are TRBV18 and TRBJ2-3; perhaps D is TRBD1 or TRBD2 (5 bases each). V was pared by 5 bases and J by 1 base, with 16 bases between. CDR3 length: 16 amino acids. Germline assignment: CDR1 KGHSH and CDR2 LQKENI. The CDR3 coding sequence is TGTGCCAGCTCATCCCAGATGGGGCGGGGCACAGATACGCAGTATTTT. It is translated as CASSSQMGRGTDTQYF.

This clonotype showed up just a few times. The rearrangement uses TRBV7-2 and TRBJ2-1, with D possibly TRBD2 on 6 matching bases. This CDR3 region has 16 residues. With 1 base removed from V and 2 bases from J, the gap between germline ends came to 12 bases. CDR1 is SGHTA, CDR2 FQGNSA, per germline. The CDR3 sequence is CASSLGFGGTYNEQFF. The CDR3 DNA reads TGTGCCAGCAGCTTAGGGTTCGGAGGGACCTACAATGAGCAGTTCTTC.

This clonotype was recorded at least ten times. V and J are TRBV4-3 and TRBJ2-5; tentatively, D is TRBD1 (6 bases). This CDR3 region has 15 residues. Germline CDR1 is LGHNA and CDR2 is YSLEER. Trimming removed 0 bases from V and 4 bases from J, with 12 bases in between. CDR3 DNA: TGCGCCAGCAGCCAAGATATCTCCAGGGGAGAGACCCAGTACTTC. Its protein is CASSQDISRGETQYF.

This clonotype has a handful of counts. This chain uses TRBV4-2 with TRBJ2-1, with 9 bases that match TRBD2. The junction had 17 bases not matched to a gene; V was cut back by 0 bases and J by 5 bases. CDR3 length equals 20 residues. The germline CDR1 and CDR2 sequences are LGHNA and YNFKEQ. This CDR3 reads CASSQDRADYSGRSHNEQFF. The CDR3 DNA reads as TGTGCCAGCAGCCAAGATCGGGCCGATTATAGCGGGAGATCCCACAATGAGCAGTTCTTC.

The chain couples TRBV15 to TRBJ2-5, with no clear D. This CDR3 is built from 17 residues. V was clipped by 0 bases and J by 5 bases, with 19 bases between them. Per germline, CDR1 LNHNV and CDR2 YYDKDF (reference sequence). The chain's CDR3 is CATSRDPLRFLYETQYF. In nucleotides, the CDR3 is TGTGCCACCAGCAGAGATCCGCTCCGGTTCCTGTACGAGACCCAGTACTTC.

This clonotype was observed a few times. The chain links TRBV24-1 to TRBJ2-1; possible D gene TRBD2, 5 bases. In germline, CDR1 is KGHDR, CDR2 SFDVKD. The CDR3 is made up of 16 amino acids. V was pared by 4 bases and J by 0 bases, with 12 bases between. The CDR3 sequence: CATSEGGGGSYNEQFF. CDR3 coding DNA: TGTGCCACCAGTGAAGGTGGAGGCGGCTCCTACAATGAGCAGTTCTTC.

V is TRBV5-1 and J is TRBJ2-5, with 9 bases matching TRBD2. The germline gives CDR1 SGHRS, CDR2 YFSETQ. V gave up 4 bases and J gave up 3 bases; unmatched junction bases: 4. The CDR3 is 14 amino acids. The CDR3 coding sequence is TGCGCCAGCAGCCCCAGACTAGCGGAAGAGACCCAGTACTTC. Residues: CASSPRLAEETQYF. The full variable domain, rest sourced from reference TRBV5-1 and TRBJ2-5, is KAGVTQTPRYLIKTRGQQVTLSCSPISGHRSVSWYQQTPGQGLQFLFEYFSETQRNKGNFPGRFSGRQFSNSRSEMNVSTLELGDSALYLCASSPRLAEETQYFGPGTRLLVL.

This clonotype was found a few times. The chain employs TRBV4-3 and TRBJ1-3, with TRBD1 matching 8 bases. The CDR3 extends over 20 amino acids. Germline V CDR1 and CDR2: LGHNA, YSLEER. V was clipped by 0 bases and J by 8 bases; unmatched bases: 21. CDR3 sequence (DNA): TGCGCCAGCAGCCAAGATGTGGCCGGACAGGGCGATTTGTTGGGACACACCATATATTTT. This translates into CASSQDVAGQGDLLGHTIYF.

The J gene is TRBJ2-1, the V gene TRBV4-2, with D maybe TRBD1 (5 bases). Germline CDR1 LGHNA, CDR2 YNFKEQ. This CDR3 spans 13 amino acids. Deletions cut 1 base from V and 6 bases from J, with 7 bases between. CDR3 sequence: CASSQAQGNEQFF. The DNA of the CDR3 is TGTGCCAGCAGCCAAGCTCAGGGCAATGAGCAGTTCTTC.

This clonotype was observed many times. The rearrangement uses TRBV12-3 or TRBV12-4 and TRBJ2-1, with D unresolved. Trimming pared 5 bases from V and 7 bases from J, leaving 15 bases between. This CDR3 is built from 14 residues. The CDR3 loop reads CASSGIFEDNEQFF. Written as DNA, the CDR3 is TGTGCCAGCAGTGGGATATTCGAGGATAATGAGCAGTTCTTC.

The chain is built from TRBV29-1 and TRBJ1-2; 9 nucleotides match TRBD1. J was trimmed by 10 bases and V by 4 bases; bases with no gene match: 4. Per germline, CDR1 SQVTM and CDR2 ANQGSEA. The CDR3 has 11 amino acids. The CDR3 here is CSVGGQGIYTF. The CDR3 region has the DNA TGCAGCGTTGGGGGACAGGGAATCTACACCTTC. Full variable domain (remainder filled in from reference TRBV29-1 and TRBJ1-2): SAVISQKPSRDICQRGTSLTIQCQVDSQVTMMFWYRQQPGQSLTLIATANQGSEATYESGFVIDKFPISRPNLTFSTLTVSNMSPEDSSIYLCSVGGQGIYTFGSGTRLTVV.

There are a few counts of this clonotype. V and J are TRBV5-1 and TRBJ2-7; D not resolved. This CDR3 has 15 amino acids. V lost 0 bases, J lost 2 bases, and 12 bases lay in between. Per germline, CDR1 SGHRS and CDR2 YFSETQ. CDR3 nucleotides: TGCGCCAGCAGCTTGGGTCAGAACGTTGCCTACGAGCAGTACTTC. Protein sequence: CASSLGQNVAYEQYF.

The sample holds a few counts of this clonotype. The V and J genes are TRBV6-1 and TRBJ1-4; D ambiguous. CDR1 and CDR2 (germline): MNHNS, SASEGT. CDR3 length equals 14 residues. The V gene lost 6 bases and the J gene lost 7 bases, with 15 bases spanning the gap. The CDR3 DNA sequence: TGTGCCAGCAGGCTGGGTTTTAGTTCTGAAAAACTGTTTTTT. Protein: CASRLGFSSEKLFF.

This sequence joins TRBV20-1 and TRBJ2-5, with 8 bases lining up with TRBD2. The ends lost 0 bases at V and 1 base at J; junction bases unmatched: 10. Germline-derived CDR1 and CDR2 are DFQATT and SNEGSKA (reference sequence). The CDR3 loop spans 17 amino acids. In DNA form, the CDR3 reads TGCAGTGCTAGAGATGCTGGCCAGCGGGGGTTCCAAGAGACCCAGTACTTC. Translating it yields CSARDAGQRGFQETQYF.

The chain joins TRBV12-3 or TRBV12-4 to TRBJ2-1; D possibly matches TRBD1 or TRBD2 (5 bases each). V was shortened by 7 bases and J by 7 bases, with 23 bases between the two germline ends. The CDR3 extends over 16 amino acids. CDR3 DNA: TGTGCCAGCACCGCCGGAATCAGGGCCGGAGGTAATGAGCAGTTCTTC. Its translation: CASTAGIRAGGNEQFF.

This clonotype was picked up a small number of times. The genes are TRBV20-1 and TRBJ2-1, with 11 bases fitting TRBD2. Germline V gives CDR1 DFQATT, CDR2 SNEGSKA (reference sequence). This CDR3 contains 14 residues. The J segment lost 6 bases and the V segment lost 5 bases, leaving 6 bases of the junction unmatched. The DNA of the CDR3 is TGCAGTGCTCTCACTAGCGGGAGAGGCAATGAGCAGTTCTTC. This encodes CSALTSGRGNEQFF.

This clonotype was recorded at least ten times. V and J are TRBV5-6 and TRBJ1-1; 7 bases are a match to TRBD1. With V trimmed by 2 bases and J by 3 bases, 7 bases remained unmatched. Germline V gene data show CDR1 as SGHDT and CDR2 as YYEEEE. There are 15 residues in the CDR3. CDR3 in DNA: TGTGCCAGCAGCTTTTCACCGGGACAGCACACTGAAGCTTTCTTT. This translates into CASSFSPGQHTEAFF.

This clonotype was seen only a few times. This rearrangement joins TRBV9 to TRBJ2-1; 7 nucleotides agree with TRBD1. Germline CDR1 SGDLS, CDR2 YYNGEE. Losses at the gene ends were 0 bases for V and 6 bases for J; bases not matched to a gene: 3. The CDR3 is 14 amino acids. The CDR3 is CASSVAAGGNEQFF. The DNA for the CDR3 is TGTGCCAGCAGCGTAGCTGCAGGGGGCAATGAGCAGTTCTTC. The whole variable domain, remainder taken from reference TRBV9 and TRBJ2-1, is DSGVTQTPKHLITATGQRVTLRCSPRSGDLSVYWYQQSLDQGLQFLIQYYNGEERAKGNILERFSAQQFPDLHSELNLSSLELGDSALYFCASSVAAGGNEQFFGPGTRLTVL.

This chain links TRBV20-1 with TRBJ2-1; TRBD1 matches at 10 bases. CDR1 and CDR2 from the germline V gene are DFQATT and SNEGSKA (reference sequence). The CDR3 extends over 16 amino acids. With V trimmed by 3 bases and J by 6 bases, 11 bases remained unmatched. The CDR3 DNA is TGCAGTGCTAGGACCCCCCGGGACAGGGGTCCCAATGAGCAGTTCTTC. Its protein is CSARTPRDRGPNEQFF.

This clonotype was detected ten times or more. The gene calls are TRBV12-3 or TRBV12-4 and TRBJ2-1; 7 bases map to TRBD2. V lost 5 bases to trimming and J lost 8 bases; unmatched junction nucleotides: 9. CDR3 length equals 14 residues. The CDR3 DNA follows: TGTGCCAGCAGTATCGGACTAGTTCCTGATGAGCAGTTCTTC. This codes for CASSIGLVPDEQFF.

The sample holds a few counts of this clonotype. The chain joins TRBV7-8 to TRBJ1-1; 8 bases align to TRBD1. Trimming cost V 5 bases and J 1 base; bases outside gene matches: 15. Germline CDR1 reads SGHVS; CDR2 reads FQNEAQ. The CDR3 is made up of 18 amino acids. CDR3 amino acids: CASSPGKIGQGKNTEAFF. The CDR3 DNA reads as TGTGCCAGCAGCCCAGGAAAAATCGGACAGGGAAAGAACACTGAAGCTTTCTTT.